A selection of T cell receptor beta chains follows, all from one sample in a study of shared clonotypes between healthy human individuals. The table came from immunoSEQ multiplex PCR; TCRdb's copy has only in-frame clones and leaves some out. The sample gives some 1 million clones, about three quarters of which show up once; about 1.5% is in the top ten. The sample consisted of memory CD4+ T cells sorted from blood. These receptors originate from a man younger than 35 in good health. CDR3s include the opening cysteine and the closing phenylalanine or tryptophan. D genes are given only for firm matches. Size is stated for part of the rows, as once, few or many counts, or as a class when the clone is expanded.

TRBJ1-1	TRBV18	NA	NA	CASSRDMNTEAFF	TGTGCCAGCTCACGGGACATGAACACTGAAGCTTTCTTT
TRBJ1-2	TRBV7-8	NA	TRBD1	CASSGQTGAKYGYTF	TGTGCCAGCAGCGGCCAGACAGGGGCGAAATATGGCTACACCTTC
TRBJ2-2	TRBV18	NA	NA	CASSPPGREGTGELFF	TGTGCCAGCTCACCCCCGGGCAGGGAAGGCACCGGGGAGCTGTTTTTT
TRBJ2-5	TRBV7-9	NA	TRBD1	CASSPGQGAKTQYF	TGTGCCAGCAGCCCCGGACAGGGGGCGAAGACCCAGTACTTC
TRBJ2-1	TRBV4-3	once	TRBD2	CASSTSDYNEQFF	TGCGCCAGCAGCACTAGCGACTACAATGAGCAGTTCTTC
TRBJ1-2	TRBV25-1	NA	NA	CASSDQRLLYGYTF	TGTGCCAGCAGTGATCAACGGCTACTCTATGGCTACACCTTC
TRBJ2-5	TRBV5-1	NA	NA	CASSLGRQQETQYF	TGCGCCAGCAGCTTAGGTAGACAGCAAGAGACCCAGTACTTC
TRBJ1-1	TRBV5-1	NA	NA	CASSLGVDGQRGTEAFF	TGCGCCAGCAGCTTGGGTGTAGACGGTCAACGGGGGACTGAAGCTTTCTTT
TRBJ2-5	TRBV7-2	NA	NA	CASSLEIGRVSETQYF	TGTGCCAGCAGCTTAGAAATAGGCAGGGTTAGTGAGACCCAGTACTTC
TRBJ2-2	TRBV10-3	NA	TRBD2	CAISDPGLAGAPTGELFF	TGTGCCATCAGTGACCCGGGGCTAGCGGGAGCTCCGACCGGGGAGCTGTTTTTT
TRBJ1-4	TRBV11-2	once	NA	CASSFSRANEKLFF	TGTGCCAGCAGCTTTAGTCGGGCTAATGAAAAACTGTTTTTT
TRBJ2-1	TRBV5-1	NA	NA	CATRPSSNDEQFF	TGCGCCACCCGCCCGAGCTCGAACGATGAGCAGTTCTTC
TRBJ1-4	TRBV10-3	few	TRBD1	CASRADRVPNEKLFF	TGTGCCTCCCGTGCGGACAGGGTTCCTAATGAAAAACTGTTTTTT
TRBJ2-2	TRBV30	few	NA	CAWSEVIGELFF	TGTGCCTGGAGTGAGGTGATCGGGGAGCTGTTTTTT
TRBJ1-2	TRBV6-5	NA	TRBD1	CASRQGANYGYTF	TGTGCCAGCCGACAGGGGGCGAACTATGGCTACACCTTC
TRBJ2-5	TRBV5-4	few	TRBD2	CASSSPLAGVETQYF	TGTGCCAGCAGCTCCCCTCTAGCGGGAGTGGAGACCCAGTACTTC
TRBJ2-3	TRBV6-4	once	TRBD2	CASSDSLLAGEGTQYF	TGTGCCAGCAGTGACTCTCTACTAGCGGGAGAGGGTACGCAGTATTTT
TRBJ1-4	TRBV25-1	NA	NA	CASSEVRGGNEKLFF	TGTGCCAGCAGTGAAGTCCGGGGAGGGAATGAAAAACTGTTTTTT
TRBJ1-4	TRBV4-2	NA	NA	CASSQERPNGGRSNEKLFF	TGTGCCAGCAGCCAAGAAAGGCCGAATGGGGGGCGGTCTAATGAAAAACTGTTTTTT
TRBJ1-3	TRBV7-9	NA	NA	CASSLVPQSGNTIYF	TGTGCCAGCAGCTTAGTTCCGCAGTCAGGAAACACCATATATTTT
TRBJ2-5	TRBV19	NA	TRBD2	CASSTLELAAEPPETQYF	TGTGCCAGTAGTACCCTTGAACTAGCGGCCGAACCCCCAGAGACCCAGTACTTC
TRBJ2-7	TRBV5-1	NA	TRBD1	CASSGGTGDYEQYF	TGCGCCAGCAGCGGAGGGACAGGGGACTACGAGCAGTACTTC
TRBJ1-1	TRBV7-2	NA	NA	CASSSTTVGTEAFF	TGTGCCAGCAGCTCTACAACGGTGGGCACTGAAGCTTTCTTT
TRBJ2-2	TRBV5-1	NA	NA	CASSQGGFTGELFF	TGCGCCAGCAGCCAGGGGGGTTTCACCGGGGAGCTGTTTTTT
TRBJ2-3	TRBV6-1	NA	TRBD2	CASSERMSGGPGDTQYF	TGTGCCAGCAGTGAAAGGATGAGCGGGGGGCCGGGAGATACGCAGTATTTT
TRBJ2-7	TRBV6-5	NA	NA	CASSYSRDGRKQYF	TGTGCCAGCAGTTACTCGAGGGACGGACGTAAGCAGTACTTC
TRBJ2-3	TRBV7-2	NA	TRBD2	CATRWGRASTDTQYF	TGTGCCACCCGGTGGGGGAGGGCTAGCACAGATACGCAGTATTTT
TRBJ2-3	TRBV10-3	NA	TRBD2	CAISESPASGMADTQYF	TGTGCCATCAGTGAGTCGCCGGCTAGCGGGATGGCAGATACGCAGTATTTT
TRBJ1-5	TRBV6-5	NA	TRBD1	CASRLGTGWHQPQHF	TGTGCCAGCAGACTCGGGACAGGGTGGCACCAGCCCCAGCATTTT
TRBJ1-2	TRBV6-6	NA	TRBD1	CASSYSGQDGYTF	TGTGCCAGCAGTTACTCGGGACAGGATGGCTACACCTTC
TRBJ2-7	TRBV7-2	NA	TRBD1	CASSLAGTGAYEQYF	TGTGCCAGCAGCCTAGCCGGGACAGGGGCCTACGAGCAGTACTTC